A single T cell receptor (beta chain) is shown here with its context. The source of the sample is a study of OX40 agonist ivuxolimab in advanced cancers. About the research overall: At under 85% male, the cohort had a mean age of 60 years, ranging from roughly 20 to 80.

Some clones are missing from TCRdb's copy, which holds only in-frame ones; the method was immunoSEQ multiplex PCR. The data contain 30,000 or so clones, around 76% of them singletons. CDR1 is SGHRS, CDR2 YFSETQ, per germline. J lost 0 bases, V lost 1 base, and 0 bases had no gene match. The CDR3 contains 14 residues. This chain links TRBV5-1 with TRBJ1-1; 7 bases are shared with TRBD1. The source material was CD4+ or CD8+ T cells sorted from blood, sampled in a trial of the OX40 agonist ivuxolimab. The clonotype originates from an adult with an advanced solid tumor such as melanoma, head and neck, liver or kidney cancer. The CDR3 nucleotides are TGCGCCAGCAGCTTGCAGGGGGTGAACACTGAAGCTTTCTTT. Encoded protein: CASSLQGVNTEAFF.